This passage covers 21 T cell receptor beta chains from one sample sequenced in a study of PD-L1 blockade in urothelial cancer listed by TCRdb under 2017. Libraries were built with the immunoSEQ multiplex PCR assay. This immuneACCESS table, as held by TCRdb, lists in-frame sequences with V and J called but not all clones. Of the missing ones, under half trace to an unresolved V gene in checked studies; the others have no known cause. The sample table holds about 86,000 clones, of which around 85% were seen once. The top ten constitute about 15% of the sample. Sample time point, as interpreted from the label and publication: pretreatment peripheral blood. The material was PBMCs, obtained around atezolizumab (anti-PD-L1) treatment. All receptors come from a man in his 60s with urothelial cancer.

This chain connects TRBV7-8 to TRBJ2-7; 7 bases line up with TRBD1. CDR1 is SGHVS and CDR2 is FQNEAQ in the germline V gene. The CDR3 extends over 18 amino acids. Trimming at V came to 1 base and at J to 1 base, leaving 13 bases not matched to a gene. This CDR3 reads CASSLDSVWTGVSYEQYF. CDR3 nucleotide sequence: TGTGCCAGCAGCTTAGATTCTGTGTGGACAGGAGTTTCCTACGAGCAGTACTTC.

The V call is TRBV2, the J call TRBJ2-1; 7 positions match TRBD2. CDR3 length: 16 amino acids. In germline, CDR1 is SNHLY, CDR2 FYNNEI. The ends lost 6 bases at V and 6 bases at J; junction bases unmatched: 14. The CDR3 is CASSVPGLTQGNEQFF. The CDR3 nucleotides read TGTGCCAGCAGCGTGCCGGGACTAACACAAGGCAATGAGCAGTTCTTC.

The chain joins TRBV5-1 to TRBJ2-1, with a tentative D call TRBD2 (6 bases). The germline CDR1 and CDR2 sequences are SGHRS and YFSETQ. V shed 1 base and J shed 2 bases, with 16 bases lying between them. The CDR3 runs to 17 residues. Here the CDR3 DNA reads TGCGCCAGCAGCTTGTTGGGCAGCGGGCTCCCCTACAATGAGCAGTTCTTC. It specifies CASSLLGSGLPYNEQFF.

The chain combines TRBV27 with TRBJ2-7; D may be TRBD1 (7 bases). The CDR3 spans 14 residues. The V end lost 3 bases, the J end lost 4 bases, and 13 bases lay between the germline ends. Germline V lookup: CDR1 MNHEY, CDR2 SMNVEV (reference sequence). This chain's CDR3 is CASSFRGETYEQYF. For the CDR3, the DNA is TGTGCCAGCAGTTTCAGGGGGGAGACTTACGAGCAGTACTTC.

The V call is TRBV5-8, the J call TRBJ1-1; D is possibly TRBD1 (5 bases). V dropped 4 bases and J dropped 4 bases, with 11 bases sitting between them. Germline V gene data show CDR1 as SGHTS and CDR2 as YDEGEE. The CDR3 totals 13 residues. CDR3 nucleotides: TGTGCCAGCAGCAGACAGCTCCGCACTGAAGCTTTCTTT. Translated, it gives CASSRQLRTEAFF.

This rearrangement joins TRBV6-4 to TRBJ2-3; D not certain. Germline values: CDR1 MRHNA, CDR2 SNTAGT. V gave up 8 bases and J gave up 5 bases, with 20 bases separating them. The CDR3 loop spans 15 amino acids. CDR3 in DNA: TGTGCCAGCGGTGCCCGCCCGGGTGCCGTAGATACGCAGTATTTT. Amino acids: CASGARPGAVDTQYF.

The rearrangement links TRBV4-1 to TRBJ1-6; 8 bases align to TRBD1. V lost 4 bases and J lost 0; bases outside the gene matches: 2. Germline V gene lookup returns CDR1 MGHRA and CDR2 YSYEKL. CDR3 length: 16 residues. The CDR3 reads CASSRTGGSYNSPLHF. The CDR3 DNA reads TGCGCCAGCAGCCGCACAGGGGGCTCCTATAATTCACCCCTCCACTTT.

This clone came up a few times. CDR3 sequence (DNA): TGTGCCAGCACCGAGACCGGGACAGGGCTTGCAACTAATGAAAAACTGTTTTTT. Translation: CASTETGTGLATNEKLFF. The V gene is TRBV28, the J gene TRBJ1-4, with TRBD1 matching 9 bases. The trim removed 7 bases at V and 0 bases at J, leaving 12 bases unmatched. The germline gives CDR1 MDHEN, CDR2 SYDVKM. CDR3 length equals 18 residues.

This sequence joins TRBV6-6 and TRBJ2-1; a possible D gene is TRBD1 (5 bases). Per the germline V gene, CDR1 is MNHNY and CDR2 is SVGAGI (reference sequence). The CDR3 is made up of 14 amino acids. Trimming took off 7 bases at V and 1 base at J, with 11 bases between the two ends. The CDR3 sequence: CASINRGSYNEQFF. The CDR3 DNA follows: TGTGCCAGCATAAATAGGGGTTCCTACAATGAGCAGTTCTTC.

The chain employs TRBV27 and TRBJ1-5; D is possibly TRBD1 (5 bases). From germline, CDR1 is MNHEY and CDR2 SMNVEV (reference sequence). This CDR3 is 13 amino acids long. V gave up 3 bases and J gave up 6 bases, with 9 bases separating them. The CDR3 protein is CASSFGGGQPQHF. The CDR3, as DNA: TGTGCCAGCAGTTTTGGGGGAGGTCAGCCCCAGCATTTT.

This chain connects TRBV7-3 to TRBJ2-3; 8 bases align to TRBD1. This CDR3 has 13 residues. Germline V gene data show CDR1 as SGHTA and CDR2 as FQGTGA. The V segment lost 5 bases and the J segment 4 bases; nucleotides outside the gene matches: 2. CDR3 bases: TGTGCCAGCAGCGTGACAGGGGCAGATACGCAGTATTTT. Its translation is CASSVTGADTQYF.

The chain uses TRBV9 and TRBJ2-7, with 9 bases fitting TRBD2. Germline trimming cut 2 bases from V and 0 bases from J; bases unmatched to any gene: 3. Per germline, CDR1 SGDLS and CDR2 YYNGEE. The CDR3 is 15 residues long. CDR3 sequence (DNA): TGTGCCAGCAGCGTTTCTAGCGGGAACTCCTACGAGCAGTACTTC. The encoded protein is CASSVSSGNSYEQYF.

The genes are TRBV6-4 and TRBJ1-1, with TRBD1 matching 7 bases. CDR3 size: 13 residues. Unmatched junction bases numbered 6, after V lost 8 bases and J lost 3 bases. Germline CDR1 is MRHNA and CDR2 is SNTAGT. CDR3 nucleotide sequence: TGTGCCAGCTCGGGACAGCCGGACACTGAAGCTTTCTTT. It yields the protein CASSGQPDTEAFF.

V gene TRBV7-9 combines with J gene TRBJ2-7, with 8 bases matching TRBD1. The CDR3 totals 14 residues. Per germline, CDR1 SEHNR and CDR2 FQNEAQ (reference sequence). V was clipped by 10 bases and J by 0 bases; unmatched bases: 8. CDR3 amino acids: CATERQGTSYEQYF. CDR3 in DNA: TGTGCCACAGAAAGACAGGGGACCTCCTACGAGCAGTACTTC.

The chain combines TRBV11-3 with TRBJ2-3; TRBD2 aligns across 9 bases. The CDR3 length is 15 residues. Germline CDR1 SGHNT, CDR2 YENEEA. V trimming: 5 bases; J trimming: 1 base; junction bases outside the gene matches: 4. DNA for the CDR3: TGTGCCAGCAGCATCCGGACTAGCGGCACAGATACGCAGTATTTT. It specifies CASSIRTSGTDTQYF.

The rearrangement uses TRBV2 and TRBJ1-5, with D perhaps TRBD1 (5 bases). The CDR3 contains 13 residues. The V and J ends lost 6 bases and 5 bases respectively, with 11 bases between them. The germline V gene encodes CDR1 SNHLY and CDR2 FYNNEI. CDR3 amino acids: CASRVDRYQPQHF. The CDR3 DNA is TGTGCCAGCAGGGTAGACAGATATCAGCCCCAGCATTTT.

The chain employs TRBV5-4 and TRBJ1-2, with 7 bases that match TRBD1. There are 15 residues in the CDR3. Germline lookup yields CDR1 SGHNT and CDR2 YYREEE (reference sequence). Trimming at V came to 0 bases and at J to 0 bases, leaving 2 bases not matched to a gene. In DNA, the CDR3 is TGTGCCAGCAGCTTGGCCGGGACAGCTAACTATGGCTACACCTTC. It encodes CASSLAGTANYGYTF.

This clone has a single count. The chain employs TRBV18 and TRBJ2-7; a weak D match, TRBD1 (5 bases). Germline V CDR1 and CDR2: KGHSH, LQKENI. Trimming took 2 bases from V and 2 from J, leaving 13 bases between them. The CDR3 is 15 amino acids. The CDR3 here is CASSPIVAGTYEQYF. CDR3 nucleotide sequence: TGTGCCAGCTCACCAATAGTGGCAGGGACCTACGAGCAGTACTTC.

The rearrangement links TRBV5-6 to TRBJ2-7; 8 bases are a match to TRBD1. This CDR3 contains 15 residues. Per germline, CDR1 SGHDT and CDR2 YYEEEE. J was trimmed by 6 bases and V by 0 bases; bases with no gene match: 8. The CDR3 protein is CASSLEGQGLIEQYF. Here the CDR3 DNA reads TGTGCCAGCAGCTTGGAAGGACAGGGTTTAATCGAGCAGTACTTC.

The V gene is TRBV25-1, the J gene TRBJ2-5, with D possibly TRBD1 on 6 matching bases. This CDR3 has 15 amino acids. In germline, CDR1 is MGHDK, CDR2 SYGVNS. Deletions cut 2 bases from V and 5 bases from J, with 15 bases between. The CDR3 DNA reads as TGTGCCAGCAGTGAACCCCGAACAGGGTTTGAGACCCAGTACTTC. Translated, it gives CASSEPRTGFETQYF.

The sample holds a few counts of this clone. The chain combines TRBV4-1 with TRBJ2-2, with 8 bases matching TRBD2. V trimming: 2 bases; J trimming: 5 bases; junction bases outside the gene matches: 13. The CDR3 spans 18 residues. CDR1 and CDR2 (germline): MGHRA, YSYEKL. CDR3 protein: CASSQRSGLGAPTGELFF. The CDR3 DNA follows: TGCGCCAGCAGCCAACGCTCGGGACTAGGAGCCCCGACCGGGGAGCTGTTTTTT.